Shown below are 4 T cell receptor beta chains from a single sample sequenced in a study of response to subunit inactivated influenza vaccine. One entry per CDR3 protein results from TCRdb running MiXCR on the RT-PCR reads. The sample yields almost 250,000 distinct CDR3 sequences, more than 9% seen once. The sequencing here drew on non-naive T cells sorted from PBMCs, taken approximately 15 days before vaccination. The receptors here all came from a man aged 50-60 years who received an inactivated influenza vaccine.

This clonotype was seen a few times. CDR3 coding DNA: TGTGCCAGCAGCTTAGGCGGCAATCGCGGCACAGATACGCAGTATTTT. Its translation is CASSLGGNRGTDTQYF. The rearrangement uses TRBV7-2 and TRBJ2-3; D unclear. Trimming stripped 1 base from V and 1 base from J, with 12 bases between. CDR1 is SGHTA, CDR2 FQGNSA, per germline. The CDR3 spans 16 residues.

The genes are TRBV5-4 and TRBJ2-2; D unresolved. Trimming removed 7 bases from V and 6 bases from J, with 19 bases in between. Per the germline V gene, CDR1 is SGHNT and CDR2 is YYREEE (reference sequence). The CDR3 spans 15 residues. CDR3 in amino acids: CASGSGRLCSGELFF. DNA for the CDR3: TGTGCCAGCGGCTCCGGGCGCCTCTGCTCCGGGGAGCTGTTTTTT.

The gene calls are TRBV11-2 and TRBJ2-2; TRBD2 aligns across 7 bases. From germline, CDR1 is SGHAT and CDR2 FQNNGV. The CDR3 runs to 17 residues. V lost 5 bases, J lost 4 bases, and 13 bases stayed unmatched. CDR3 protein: CASSRSRDYLTTGELFF. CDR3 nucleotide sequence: TGTGCCAGCAGCCGGAGCCGGGACTACCTCACCACCGGGGAGCTGTTTTTT.

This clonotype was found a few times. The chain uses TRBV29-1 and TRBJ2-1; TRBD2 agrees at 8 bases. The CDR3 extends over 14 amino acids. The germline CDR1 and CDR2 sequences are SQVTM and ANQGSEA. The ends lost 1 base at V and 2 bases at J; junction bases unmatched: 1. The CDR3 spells CSVEVGRAYNEQFF. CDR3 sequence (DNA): TGCAGCGTTGAAGTCGGGAGGGCCTACAATGAGCAGTTCTTC.